These 19 T cell receptor beta chains came from one sample sequenced in a study of blood T cells in healthy people across ages. Together with a sample-barcoded 5' primer, a J-beta primer mix was included in a second PCR lasting about 6 to 11 cycles. TCRdb recomputed calls from the 5' RACE reads with MiXCR, one row per CDR3 protein. Found here are over 1.5 million distinct CDR3 sequences, around 50% of them singletons; the top ten hold over 2%. Sequencing used blood. All receptors derive from a woman in her thirties or forties in good health.

The chain couples TRBV6-2 or TRBV6-3 to TRBJ2-1; no definite D call. The CDR3 loop spans 15 amino acids. Germline V CDR1 and CDR2: MNHEY, SVGEGT. V was shortened by 0 bases and J by 5 bases, with 11 bases between the two germline ends. The CDR3 DNA follows: TGTGCCAGCAGTTACTCTACCCGGACGAACAATGAGCAGTTCTTC. Amino acid sequence: CASSYSTRTNNEQFF.

In its sample, this clonotype was seen a few times. The chain recombines TRBV28 with TRBJ2-5; 12 bases are shared with TRBD2. The CDR3 is 16 amino acids. Trimming took 6 bases from V and 2 from J; bases not matched to a gene: 7. From germline, CDR1 is MDHEN and CDR2 SYDVKM. In DNA, the CDR3 is TGTGCCAGCAGCCAAACCCTAGCGGGGGGGCAAGAGACCCAGTACTTC. Encoded protein: CASSQTLAGGQETQYF.

Only a few counts were recorded for this clonotype. V gene TRBV7-2 combines with J gene TRBJ2-3; TRBD1 might be the D (7 bases). The CDR3 covers 14 residues. Germline loops: CDR1 SGHTA, CDR2 FQGNSA. V was clipped by 6 bases and J by 4 bases, with 14 bases between them. This CDR3 is CASRAGGSADTQYF. The CDR3 DNA sequence: TGTGCCAGCAGGGCAGGGGGGTCGGCAGATACGCAGTATTTT. The full variable domain, rest sourced from reference TRBV7-2 and TRBJ2-3, is GAGVSQSPSNKVTEKGKDVELRCDPISGHTALYWYRQSLGQGLEFLIYFQGNSAPDKSGLPSDRFSAERTGGSVSTLTIQRTQQEDSAVYLCASRAGGSADTQYFGPGTRLTVL.

The genes are TRBV4-1 and TRBJ2-3; D not certain. CDR1 is MGHRA, CDR2 YSYEKL, per germline. The CDR3 loop spans 15 amino acids. Trimming pared 4 bases from V and 0 bases from J, leaving 11 bases between. This CDR3 reads CASSRIGSSTDTQYF. CDR3 coding DNA: TGCGCCAGCAGCCGAATAGGGTCTAGCACAGATACGCAGTATTTT.

The rearrangement links TRBV20-1 to TRBJ2-7, with 9 positions matching TRBD2. The germline V gene encodes CDR1 DFQATT and CDR2 SNEGSKA (reference sequence). The CDR3 is 14 amino acids. V was clipped by 6 bases and J by 1 base; unmatched bases: 7. The CDR3 region has the DNA TGCAGTGCAAGCGGGGGGCAGATTTCCTACGAGCAGTACTTC. This encodes CSASGGQISYEQYF.

This rearrangement joins TRBV20-1 to TRBJ2-5; perhaps D is TRBD1 or TRBD2 (6 bases each). V was clipped by 2 bases and J by 5 bases, with 12 bases between them. Germline V gene data show CDR1 as DFQATT and CDR2 as SNEGSKA (reference sequence). CDR3 length equals 13 residues. CDR3 nucleotides: TGCAGTGCTAGATCGGGGGCGGCGGAGACCCAGTACTTC. This sequence encodes CSARSGAAETQYF.

The V gene is TRBV12-3 or TRBV12-4, the J gene TRBJ2-3; 7 bases agree with TRBD1. The CDR3 is 16 amino acids. Trimming cost V 1 base and J 4 bases; bases outside gene matches: 8. CDR3 sequence reads: CASSLVRQGFADTQYF. The DNA for the CDR3 is TGTGCCAGCAGTTTAGTCAGACAGGGCTTCGCAGATACGCAGTATTTT.

The chain links TRBV2 to TRBJ2-3, with 13 nucleotides matching TRBD2. This CDR3 has 16 amino acids. CDR1 is SNHLY, CDR2 FYNNEI, per germline. The V segment lost 7 bases and the J segment 2 bases; nucleotides outside the gene matches: 6. Here the CDR3 reads CASTRTSGGITDTQYF. Here the CDR3 DNA reads TGTGCCAGCACCCGGACTAGCGGGGGTATCACAGATACGCAGTATTTT. The variable domain in full, completed from reference TRBV2 and TRBJ2-3, reads EPEVTQTPSHQVTQMGQEVILRCVPISNHLYFYWYRQILGQKVEFLVSFYNNEISEKSEIFDDQFSVERPDGSNFTLKIRSTKLEDSAMYFCASTRTSGGITDTQYFGPGTRLTVL.

The chain recombines TRBV2 with TRBJ1-2; D gene uncertain. Germline V lookup: CDR1 SNHLY, CDR2 FYNNEI. The CDR3 spans 13 residues. The V end was cut by 4 bases, the J end by 8 bases, with 14 bases between. CDR3 in amino acids: CASSVLGSRGYTF. The CDR3 DNA reads as TGTGCCAGCAGTGTATTGGGGTCGAGAGGCTACACCTTC.

This chain uses TRBV27 with TRBJ2-7; 7 bases line up with TRBD2. The CDR3 extends over 16 amino acids. The junction had 14 bases not matched to a gene; V was cut back by 6 bases and J by 3 bases. In germline, CDR1 is MNHEY, CDR2 SMNVEV (reference sequence). CDR3 region: CASRGRGFSGLYEQYF. In DNA form, the CDR3 reads TGTGCCAGCAGGGGGAGGGGATTTAGCGGACTCTACGAGCAGTACTTC.

The chain employs TRBV20-1 and TRBJ2-3, with 7 bases aligning to TRBD2. The ends lost 3 bases at V and 0 bases at J; junction bases unmatched: 6. This CDR3 comprises 15 residues. Germline values: CDR1 DFQATT, CDR2 SNEGSKA (reference sequence). The CDR3 DNA is TGCAGTGCTAGCCTACTAGCGCAAAGCACAGATACGCAGTATTTT. Translated: CSASLLAQSTDTQYF.

The gene calls are TRBV25-1 and TRBJ1-4; D call uncertain. Germline CDR1 is MGHDK and CDR2 is SYGVNS. The CDR3 is 15 amino acids. V was trimmed by 1 base and J by 6 bases, leaving 12 bases between them. The CDR3: CASSELGSWDEKLFF. The CDR3 DNA is TGTGCCAGCAGTGAATTGGGGAGTTGGGATGAAAAACTGTTTTTT.

This clonotype was seen more than once but under ten times. The V and J genes are TRBV7-2 and TRBJ2-7; D is possibly TRBD1 (5 bases). The V gene's germline CDR1 is SGHTA and CDR2 FQGNSA. This CDR3 is 15 amino acids long. Between the trimmed V and J ends, which lost 1 base and 3 bases, there was a span of 13 bases. This CDR3 reads CASSLGGTRGYEQYF. CDR3 nucleotide sequence: TGTGCCAGCAGCTTAGGGGGCACAAGGGGCTACGAGCAGTACTTC.

Remarks on this clonotype: A read error may produce the germline difference seen at one junction end. The chain links TRBV11-2 to TRBJ1-6; no firm D call. The CDR3 covers 15 residues. The germline gives CDR1 SGHAT, CDR2 FQNNGV. As DNA, the CDR3 is TGTACCAGCAGCTTAATGGGCACATATAATTCACCCCTCCACTTT. It is translated as CTSSLMGTYNSPLHF. Using reference TRBV11-2 and TRBJ1-6 for the parts outside the CDR3, the full variable domain is EAGVAQSPRYKIIEKRQSVAFWCNPISGHATLYWYQQILGQGPKLLIQFQNNGVVDDSQLPKDRFSAERLKGVDSTLKIQPAKLEDSAVYLCTSSLMGTYNSPLHFGNGTRLTVT.

This clonotype was detected a few times. CDR3: CASSARSGALETQYF. CDR3 coding DNA: TGTGCCAGCAGCGCTCGCTCAGGGGCCCTAGAGACCCAGTACTTC. V gene TRBV12-3 or TRBV12-4 combines with J gene TRBJ2-5, with a tentative D call TRBD1 (6 bases). The CDR3 consists of 15 residues. V lost 6 bases and J 4 bases, leaving 18 bases between the germline ends.

This clonotype has just a few counts. The chain joins TRBV11-2 to TRBJ2-1; D perhaps matches TRBD1 (7 bases). The V gene's germline CDR1 is SGHAT and CDR2 FQNNGV. This CDR3 spans 15 amino acids. V dropped 7 bases and J dropped 8 bases, with 21 bases sitting between them. CDR3 DNA: TGTGCCAGCAAAACCGGCCAGGGGGGATACGATGAGCAGTTCTTC. This sequence encodes CASKTGQGGYDEQFF.

V is TRBV6-4 and J is TRBJ1-2; 9 bases align to TRBD1. Germline CDR1 and CDR2: MRHNA and SNTAGT. The trim removed 0 bases at V and 6 bases at J, leaving 5 bases unmatched. The length of the CDR3 is 15 residues. The chain's CDR3 is CASSDSSRDRDGYTF. As DNA, the CDR3 is TGTGCCAGCAGTGACTCTAGCCGGGACAGGGATGGCTACACCTTC.

This sequence joins TRBV20-1 and TRBJ1-2, with TRBD1 matching 9 bases. The CDR3 has 15 residues. Looked up from germline, CDR1 is DFQATT and CDR2 is SNEGSKA (reference sequence). Unmatched junction bases numbered 9, after V lost 4 bases and J lost 3 bases. CDR3 sequence reads: CSANAGTGLYYGYTF. In DNA, the CDR3 is TGCAGTGCTAACGCCGGGACAGGGCTTTACTATGGCTACACCTTC.

The V gene is TRBV7-2, the J gene TRBJ2-1; 9 positions agree with TRBD2. Germline lookup yields CDR1 SGHTA and CDR2 FQGNSA. The CDR3 has 13 amino acids. The J segment lost 2 bases and the V segment lost 11 bases, leaving 4 bases of the junction unmatched. The CDR3 DNA reads as TGTGCCTGGCGGGGGGGGCCCTACAATGAGCAGTTCTTC. Protein sequence: CAWRGGPYNEQFF.